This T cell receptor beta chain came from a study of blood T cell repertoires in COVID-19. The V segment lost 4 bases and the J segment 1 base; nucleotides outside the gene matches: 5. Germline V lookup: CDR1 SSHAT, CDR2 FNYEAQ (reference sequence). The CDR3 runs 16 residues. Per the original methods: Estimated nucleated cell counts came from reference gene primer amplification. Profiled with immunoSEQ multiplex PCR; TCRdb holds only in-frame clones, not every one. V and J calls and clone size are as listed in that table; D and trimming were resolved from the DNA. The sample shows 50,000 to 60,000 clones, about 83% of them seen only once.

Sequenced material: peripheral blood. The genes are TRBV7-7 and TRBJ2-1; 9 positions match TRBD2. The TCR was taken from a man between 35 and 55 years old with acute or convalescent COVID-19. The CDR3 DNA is TGTGCCAGCAGCTCCAATAGCGGGGGATCCTACAATGAGCAGTTCTTC. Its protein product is CASSSNSGGSYNEQFF. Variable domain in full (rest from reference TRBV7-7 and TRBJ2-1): GAGVSQSPRYKVTKRGQDVTLRCDPISSHATLYWYQQALGQGPEFLTYFNYEAQPDKSGLPSDRFSAERPEGSISTLTIQRTEQRDSAMYRCASSSNSGGSYNEQFFGPGTRLTVL.